The 5 T cell receptor beta chains in this list originate from one sample, sequenced in a study of blood T cell repertoires in COVID-19. Sequencing used immunoSEQ multiplex PCR; TCRdb keeps in-frame clones, though not all of them. The table has fewer than 250,000 clones, approximately 82% seen once. Material for sequencing was peripheral blood. These receptors originate from a man aged 50 to 60 with active or convalescent COVID-19.

The chain recombines TRBV10-2 with TRBJ1-2, with TRBD1 matching over 8 bases. CDR1 and CDR2 (germline): WSHSY, SAAADI. This CDR3 comprises 14 residues. Germline trimming cut 2 bases from V and 7 bases from J; bases unmatched to any gene: 6. DNA for the CDR3: TGCGCCAGCAGTGAGACAACAGGGGGTGGTGGCTACACCTTC. This gives the protein CASSETTGGGGYTF.

V is TRBV21-1 and J is TRBJ1-1; the table gives TRBD1 as D, unverified against the DNA. TRBV21-1 is a documented pseudogene. The CDR3 totals 14 residues. The CDR3 region is CASSKWPVDREAFF. DNA for the CDR3: TGTGCCAGCAGCAAGTGGCCGGTAGACAGGGAAGCTTTCTTT.

V is TRBV6-5 and J is TRBJ1-1; D not certain. The CDR3 loop spans 16 amino acids. V dropped 0 bases and J dropped 5 bases, with 16 bases sitting between them. Germline values: CDR1 MNHEY, CDR2 SVGAGI. The CDR3 DNA reads TGTGCCAGCAGTTACTCGATCGGTCCACGGAGGACTGAAGCTTTCTTT. As protein: CASSYSIGPRRTEAFF.

This chain connects TRBV10-2 to TRBJ2-1; D may be TRBD1 (6 bases). Looked up from germline, CDR1 is WSHSY and CDR2 is SAAADI. V lost 8 bases and J 0 bases, leaving 14 bases between the germline ends. The CDR3 covers 15 residues. DNA of the CDR3: TGCGCCAGCTCGGAACAGGGCAGCTCCTACAATGAGCAGTTCTTC. Its translation: CASSEQGSSYNEQFF.

The chain employs TRBV7-9 and TRBJ1-6; no firm D call. From germline, CDR1 is SEHNR and CDR2 FQNEAQ (reference sequence). There are 16 residues in the CDR3. V was pared by 5 bases and J by 5 bases, with 16 bases between. The CDR3 nucleotides are TGTGCCAGCAGCCCCTCTAGGTGGAGCAATAATTCACCCCTCCACTTT. Residues: CASSPSRWSNNSPLHF.